The source of this T cell receptor beta chain is a study of blood T cell repertoires in COVID-19. Study details: Spain, Italy and the United States supplied samples that represented acute and convalescent COVID-19. From T cells, B-cell-depleted T cells, or PBMCs came the material, which was cDNA or gDNA.

Cohorts were assigned according to the clinical history that participants reported. This CDR3 has 12 residues. Trimming left V 3 bases short and J 7 bases short, with 9 bases between. Using immunoSEQ multiplex PCR, the repertoire was profiled, and TCRdb retains in-frame clones only, with some absent. Of 200,000 to 300,000 clones in the sample, approximately 89% were seen once. The sequence came from a woman aged 40 to 50 who had been exposed to COVID-19. The V and J genes are TRBV12-3 or TRBV12-4 and TRBJ1-2; unclear D gene. Sequenced material: PBMCs or T cells enriched from blood (not recorded which). Here the CDR3 reads CASSFLGVGYTF. The CDR3 DNA sequence: TGTGCCAGCAGTTTTTTGGGCGTTGGCTACACCTTC.